The table lists the clone carrying this T cell receptor (beta chain) with a few counts. This entry comes from a study of T cell changes during pregnancy in multiple sclerosis. The V gene lost 3 bases and the J gene lost 8 bases, with 11 bases spanning the gap. This CDR3 contains 14 residues. CDR1 and CDR2 (germline): KGHSH, LQKENI. TCRdb's table, derived via immunoSEQ multiplex PCR, lists solely in-frame clones and lacks some. The table lists tens of thousands of clones, over 75% of them singletons. The source is a female donor with multiple sclerosis, enrolled in a pregnancy study. The sequences come from peripheral blood, collected in the third trimester of pregnancy. The chain combines TRBV18 with TRBJ1-6; weak D call: TRBD1 (5 bases). CDR3 loop: CASSPTDRYSPLHF. The DNA for the CDR3 is TGTGCCAGCTCACCGACAGATCGGTATTCACCCCTCCACTTT. Full variable domain (outside the CDR3, taken from reference TRBV18 and TRBJ1-6): NAGVMQNPRHLVRRRGQEARLRCSPMKGHSHVYWYRQLPEEGLKFMVYLQKENIIDESGMPKERFSAEFPKEGPSILRIQQVVRGDSAAYFCASSPTDRYSPLHFGNGTRLTVT.